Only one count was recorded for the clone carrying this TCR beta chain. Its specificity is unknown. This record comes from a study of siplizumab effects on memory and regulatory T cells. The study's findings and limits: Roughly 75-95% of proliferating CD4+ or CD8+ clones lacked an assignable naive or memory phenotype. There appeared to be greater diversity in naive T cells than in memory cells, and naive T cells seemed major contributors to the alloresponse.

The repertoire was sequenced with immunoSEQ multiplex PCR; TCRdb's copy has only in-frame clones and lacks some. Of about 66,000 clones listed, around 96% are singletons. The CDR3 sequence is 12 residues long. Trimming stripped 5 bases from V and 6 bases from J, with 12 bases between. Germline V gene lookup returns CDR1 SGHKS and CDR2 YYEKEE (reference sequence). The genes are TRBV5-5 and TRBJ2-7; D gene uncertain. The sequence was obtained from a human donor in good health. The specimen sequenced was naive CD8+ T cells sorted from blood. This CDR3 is CASSFKGLEQYF. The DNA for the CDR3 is TGTGCCAGCAGTTTCAAGGGCCTCGAGCAGTACTTC.